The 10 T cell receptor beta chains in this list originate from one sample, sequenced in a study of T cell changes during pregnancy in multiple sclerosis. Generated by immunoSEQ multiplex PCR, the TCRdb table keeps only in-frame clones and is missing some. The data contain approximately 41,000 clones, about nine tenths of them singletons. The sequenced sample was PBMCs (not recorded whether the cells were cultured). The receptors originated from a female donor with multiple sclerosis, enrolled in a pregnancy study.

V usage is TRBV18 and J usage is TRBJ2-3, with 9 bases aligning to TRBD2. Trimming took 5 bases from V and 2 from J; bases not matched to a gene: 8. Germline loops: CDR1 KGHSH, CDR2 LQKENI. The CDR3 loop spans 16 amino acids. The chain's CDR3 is CASSFSSGTTTDTQYF. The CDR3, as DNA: TGTGCCAGCTCATTCTCTAGCGGGACCACCACAGATACGCAGTATTTT.

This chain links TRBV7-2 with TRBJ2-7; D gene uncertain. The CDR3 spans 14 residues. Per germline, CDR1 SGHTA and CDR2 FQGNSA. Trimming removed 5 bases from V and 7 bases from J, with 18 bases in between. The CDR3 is CASSLPDGTEEQYF. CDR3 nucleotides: TGTGCCAGCAGCCTCCCGGACGGCACTGAGGAGCAGTACTTC.

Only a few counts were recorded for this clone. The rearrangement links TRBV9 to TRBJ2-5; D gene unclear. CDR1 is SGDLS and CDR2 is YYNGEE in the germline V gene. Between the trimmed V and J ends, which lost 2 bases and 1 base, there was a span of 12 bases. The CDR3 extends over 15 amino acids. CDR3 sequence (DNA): TGTGCCAGCAGCGTTGGAGTGGACCGCCAAGAGACCCAGTACTTC. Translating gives CASSVGVDRQETQYF.

The CDR3: CAWDNTDTQYF. DNA of the CDR3: TGTGCCTGGGATAACACAGATACGCAGTATTTT. The chain joins TRBV30 to TRBJ2-3; D remains ambiguous. The CDR3 contains 11 residues. V lost 5 bases and J lost 2, with 5 bases in between. Germline lookup yields CDR1 GTSNPN and CDR2 SVGIG (reference sequence).

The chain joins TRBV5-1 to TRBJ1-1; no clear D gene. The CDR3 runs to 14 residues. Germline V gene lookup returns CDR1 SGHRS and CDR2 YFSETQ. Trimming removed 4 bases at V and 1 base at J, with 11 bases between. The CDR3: CASSPDLTNTEAFF. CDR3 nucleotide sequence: TGCGCCAGCAGCCCCGACCTGACGAACACTGAAGCTTTCTTT.

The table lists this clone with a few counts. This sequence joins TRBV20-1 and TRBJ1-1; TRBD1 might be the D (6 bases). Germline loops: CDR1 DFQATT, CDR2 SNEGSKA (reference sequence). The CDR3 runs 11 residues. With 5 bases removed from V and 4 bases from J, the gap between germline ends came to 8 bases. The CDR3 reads CSAWTATEAFF. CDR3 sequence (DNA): TGCAGTGCTTGGACAGCCACTGAAGCTTTCTTT.

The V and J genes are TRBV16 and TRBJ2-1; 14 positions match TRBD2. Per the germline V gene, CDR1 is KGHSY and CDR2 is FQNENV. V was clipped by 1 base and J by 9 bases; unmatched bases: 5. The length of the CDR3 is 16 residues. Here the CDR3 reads CASSQLGTSGSGEQFF. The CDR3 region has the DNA TGTGCCAGCAGCCAATTAGGGACTAGCGGGAGCGGTGAGCAGTTCTTC.

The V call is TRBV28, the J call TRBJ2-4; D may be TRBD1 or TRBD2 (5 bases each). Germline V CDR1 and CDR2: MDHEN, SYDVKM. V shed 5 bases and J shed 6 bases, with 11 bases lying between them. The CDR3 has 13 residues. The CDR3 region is CASSPGPLNIQYF. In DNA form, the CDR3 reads TGTGCCAGCAGTCCGGGACCCCTAAACATTCAGTACTTC.

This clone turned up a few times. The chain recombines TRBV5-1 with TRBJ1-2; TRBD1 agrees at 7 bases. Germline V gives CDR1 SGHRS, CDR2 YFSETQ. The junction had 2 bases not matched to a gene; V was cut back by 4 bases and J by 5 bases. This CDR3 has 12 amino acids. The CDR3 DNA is TGCGCCAGCAGCCCGGGACAGTATGGCTACACCTTC. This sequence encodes CASSPGQYGYTF.

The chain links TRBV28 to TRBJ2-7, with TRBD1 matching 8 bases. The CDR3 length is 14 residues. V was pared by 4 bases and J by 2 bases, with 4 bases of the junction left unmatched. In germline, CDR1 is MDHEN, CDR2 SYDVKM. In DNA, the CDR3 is TGTGCCAGCAGTTCGACAGGGGAAGCCTACGAGCAGTACTTC. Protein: CASSSTGEAYEQYF.